This entry features one T cell receptor beta chain sequence. These data belong to a study of blood T cell repertoires in COVID-19. Study-wide context: Italy, Spain and the United States were the sources of the convalescent and acute COVID-19 samples. Nucleic acid was either cDNA or gDNA, and it came from T cells, B-cell-depleted T cells, or PBMCs.

In the original workflow: Reference gene primers were amplified, and this amplification served to estimate nucleated cell counts. Assay used: immunoSEQ multiplex PCR; TCRdb lists only in-frame clones, some missing. That table supplies the V and J calls and clone size; D and trimming were determined from the DNA. The data show 90,000 or so clones, approximately 79% seen once. This CDR3 has 16 amino acids. Germline values: CDR1 LGHDT, CDR2 YNNKEL (reference sequence). V was trimmed by 2 bases and J by 5 bases, leaving 18 bases between them. The chain employs TRBV3-1 (or the pseudogene TRBV3-2) and TRBJ2-5; D remains unclear. The receptor was isolated from a woman of 80 years or more with acute or convalescent COVID-19. The sequenced sample was peripheral blood. The CDR3 sequence is CASSQPRYGFGETQYF. The CDR3 DNA follows: TGTGCCAGCAGCCAACCCCGGTACGGGTTCGGGGAGACCCAGTACTTC.